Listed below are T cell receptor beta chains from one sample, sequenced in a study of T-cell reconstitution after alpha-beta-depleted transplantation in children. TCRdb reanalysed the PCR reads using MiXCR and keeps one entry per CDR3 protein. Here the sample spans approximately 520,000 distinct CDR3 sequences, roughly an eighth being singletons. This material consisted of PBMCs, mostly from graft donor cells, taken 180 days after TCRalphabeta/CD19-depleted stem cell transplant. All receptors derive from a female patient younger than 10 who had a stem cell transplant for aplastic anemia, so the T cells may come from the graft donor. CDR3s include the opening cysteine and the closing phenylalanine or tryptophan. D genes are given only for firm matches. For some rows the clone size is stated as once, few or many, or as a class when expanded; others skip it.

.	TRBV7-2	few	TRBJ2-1	CASSPTATHNEQFF	TGTGCCAGCAGCCCTACAGCGACGCACAATGAGCAGTTCTTC
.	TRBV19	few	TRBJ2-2	CASTRRGQDTGELFF	TGTGCCAGTACCCGGAGGGGGCAAGATACCGGGGAGCTGTTTTTT
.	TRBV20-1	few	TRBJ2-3	CSARVEIADTQYF	TGCAGTGCTAGAGTGGAGATCGCAGATACGCAGTATTTT
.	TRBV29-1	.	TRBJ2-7	CSVAGGYEQYF	TGCAGCGTTGCAGGCGGATACGAGCAGTACTTC
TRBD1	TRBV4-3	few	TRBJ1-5	CASSLHFTGTGYNQPQHF	TGCGCCAGCAGCCTCCACTTTACCGGGACAGGGTACAATCAGCCCCAGCATTTT
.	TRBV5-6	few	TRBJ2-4	CASSWSRSSIQYF	TGTGCCAGCAGCTGGTCCCGTAGTAGCATTCAGTACTTC
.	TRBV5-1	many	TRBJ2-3	CASSSGSFTDTQYF	TGCGCCAGCAGCTCCGGGTCCTTCACAGATACGCAGTATTTT
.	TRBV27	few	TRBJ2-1	CASTILPGDNEQFF	TGTGCCAGCACCATTCTCCCAGGGGACAATGAGCAGTTCTTC
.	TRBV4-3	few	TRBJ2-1	CASSQDPGASRNEQFF	TGCGCCAGCAGCCAAGACCCAGGGGCTAGCCGCAATGAGCAGTTCTTC
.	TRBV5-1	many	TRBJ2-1	CASSGRGFEQFF	TGCGCCAGCAGCGGCCGTGGCTTTGAGCAGTTCTTC
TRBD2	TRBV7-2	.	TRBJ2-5	CASSFSLWFSGRSEQETQYF	TGTGCCAGCAGCTTCTCCCTCTGGTTTAGCGGGAGGTCCGAACAAGAGACCCAGTACTTC
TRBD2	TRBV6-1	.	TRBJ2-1	CASSPPSSGSRDEQFF	TGTGCCAGCAGTCCTCCTTCTAGCGGGAGTAGGGATGAGCAGTTCTTC
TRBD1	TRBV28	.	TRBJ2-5	CASYAPGQAPETQYF	TGTGCCAGCTATGCTCCGGGACAGGCACCCGAGACCCAGTACTTC
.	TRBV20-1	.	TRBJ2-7	CSAREGGRVPRGEQYF	TGCAGTGCTAGAGAGGGTGGGCGGGTCCCCCGGGGGGAGCAGTACTTC
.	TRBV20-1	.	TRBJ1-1	CSASRAAGGRDTEAFF	TGCAGTGCTAGTCGGGCGGCCGGGGGCAGGGACACTGAAGCTTTCTTT
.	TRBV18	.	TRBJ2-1	CASSSQGTYNEQFF	TGTGCCAGCTCATCCCAGGGTACCTACAATGAGCAGTTCTTC
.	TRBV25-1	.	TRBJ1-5	CASSEGDNQPQHF	TGTGCCAGCAGTGAGGGAGATAATCAGCCCCAGCATTTT
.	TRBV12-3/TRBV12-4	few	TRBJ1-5	CASRHGVSNQPQHF	TGTGCCAGCCGCCACGGAGTTAGCAATCAGCCCCAGCATTTT
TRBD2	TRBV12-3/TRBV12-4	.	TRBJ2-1	CASKPTSGRAPSAYNEQFF	TGTGCCAGCAAACCAACTAGCGGGAGGGCCCCATCTGCCTACAATGAGCAGTTCTTC
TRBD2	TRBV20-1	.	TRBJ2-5	CSATPFGTSLQETQYF	TGCAGTGCTACCCCTTTCGGGACTAGCCTCCAAGAGACCCAGTACTTC
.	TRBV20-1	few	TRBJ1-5	CSARDPEGGNQPQHF	TGCAGTGCTAGAGATCCAGAAGGGGGCAATCAGCCCCAGCATTTT
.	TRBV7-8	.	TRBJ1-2	CASSYTRVGYGYTF	TGTGCCAGCAGCTACACCAGGGTTGGCTATGGCTACACCTTC
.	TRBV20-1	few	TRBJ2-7	CSAGASATYEQYF	TGCAGTGCAGGGGCTAGCGCAACCTACGAGCAGTACTTC
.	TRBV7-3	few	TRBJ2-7	CASKPGPGDYEQYF	TGTGCCAGTAAACCGGGCCCAGGGGACTACGAGCAGTACTTC
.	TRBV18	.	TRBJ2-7	CASSRPGWEYEQYF	TGTGCCAGCTCACGCCCAGGGTGGGAGTACGAGCAGTACTTC
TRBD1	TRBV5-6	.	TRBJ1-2	CASSWGYGQEAAYGYTF	TGTGCCAGCAGCTGGGGATACGGACAGGAGGCCGCCTATGGCTACACCTTC
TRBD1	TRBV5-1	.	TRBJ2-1	CASSSGRTGGNEQFF	TGCGCCAGCAGCTCAGGCCGGACAGGGGGCAATGAGCAGTTCTTC
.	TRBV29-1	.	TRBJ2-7	CSVEDYAGSGYEQYF	TGCAGCGTTGAAGATTACGCAGGGTCAGGCTACGAGCAGTACTTC
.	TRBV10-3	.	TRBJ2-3	CAISESGEEDTQYF	TGTGCCATCAGTGAGTCCGGGGAAGAGGATACGCAGTATTTT
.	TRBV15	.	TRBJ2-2	CATSRGSGVYTGELFF	TGTGCCACCAGCAGAGGGTCGGGGGTATACACCGGGGAGCTGTTTTTT
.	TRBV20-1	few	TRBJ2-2	CSARDGAHTGELFF	TGCAGTGCTAGAGATGGAGCCCACACCGGGGAGCTGTTTTTT
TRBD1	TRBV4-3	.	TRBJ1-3	CASSRTGTGTGNTIYF	TGCGCCAGCAGCCGAACCGGGACAGGGACAGGAAACACCATATATTTT
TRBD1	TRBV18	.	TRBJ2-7	CASSSGTGDIGHEQYF	TGTGCCAGCTCCTCCGGGACAGGGGACATTGGACACGAGCAGTACTTC
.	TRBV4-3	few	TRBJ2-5	CASSQDSDWEAQYF	TGCGCCAGCAGCCAAGACTCTGACTGGGAGGCCCAGTACTTC
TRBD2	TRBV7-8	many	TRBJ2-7	CASSPSGSSYEQYF	TGTGCCAGCAGCCCAAGCGGGAGCTCCTACGAGCAGTACTTC
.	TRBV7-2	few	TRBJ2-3	CASSPQGLGTDTQYF	TGTGCCAGCAGCCCCCAAGGACTTGGCACAGATACGCAGTATTTT
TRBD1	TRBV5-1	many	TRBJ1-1	CASSWLPGQGAPNTEAFF	TGCGCCAGCAGCTGGCTCCCGGGACAGGGGGCTCCGAACACTGAAGCTTTCTTT
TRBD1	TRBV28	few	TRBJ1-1	CASSFWDRNTEAFF	TGTGCCAGCAGTTTTTGGGACAGGAACACTGAAGCTTTCTTT
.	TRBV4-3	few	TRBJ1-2	CASSQFRGYGYTF	TGCGCCAGCAGCCAATTCAGGGGCTATGGCTACACCTTC
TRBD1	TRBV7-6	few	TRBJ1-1	CASSLRASGGTEAFF	TGTGCCAGCAGCTTACGGGCCTCAGGGGGAACTGAAGCTTTCTTT
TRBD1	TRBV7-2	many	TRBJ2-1	CASSLRTGTINNEQFF	TGTGCCAGCAGCTTGCGGACAGGGACAATAAACAATGAGCAGTTCTTC
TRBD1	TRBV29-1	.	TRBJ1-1	CSVRDSVAFF	TGCAGCGTGAGGGACAGTGTAGCTTTCTTT